The 20 T cell receptor beta chains given below trace back to one sample, sequenced in a study of CD8+ T cells in alopecia areata. RNA was extracted and reverse transcribed into cDNA as the sequencing template. Repertoires were generated with immunoSEQ multiplex PCR, while TCRdb's copy carries only in-frame clones and drops some. Here the sample spans more than 90,000 clones, 35% to 45% being singletons. Sequenced: CD4+ T cells sorted from blood. The origin of the receptors is a human donor with alopecia areata.

The CDR3 reads CASSRQAPGNTIYF. In nucleotides, the CDR3 is TGTGCCAGCAGCCGACAGGCCCCTGGAAACACCATATATTTT. This chain links TRBV9 with TRBJ1-3; tentatively, D is TRBD1 (6 bases). The CDR3 length is 14 residues. CDR1 is SGDLS and CDR2 is YYNGEE in the germline V gene. V was trimmed by 4 bases and J by 2 bases, leaving 10 bases between them.

The chain joins TRBV7-8 to TRBJ2-2; D possibly corresponds to TRBD1 (6 bases). V shed 1 base and J shed 5 bases, with 11 bases lying between them. The germline V gene has CDR1 SGHVS and CDR2 FQNEAQ. The CDR3 length is 15 residues. For the CDR3, the DNA is TGTGCCAGCAGCTTAGGCCAGGGGCGGACCGGGGAGCTGTTTTTT. As protein: CASSLGQGRTGELFF.

This clone was detected only a few times. The chain has TRBV5-1 and TRBJ1-5; D gene ambiguous. The germline V gene encodes CDR1 SGHRS and CDR2 YFSETQ. The CDR3 runs to 14 residues. V dropped 2 bases and J dropped 2 bases, with 8 bases sitting between them. Here the CDR3 reads CASSFDGGNQPQHF. In DNA, the CDR3 is TGCGCCAGCAGCTTTGATGGGGGCAATCAGCCCCAGCATTTT.

The chain has TRBV7-2 and TRBJ1-5; tentative D call: TRBD1 (5 bases). Between the trimmed V and J ends, which lost 5 bases and 3 bases, there was a span of 14 bases. This CDR3 has 15 residues. The germline V gene has CDR1 SGHTA and CDR2 FQGNSA. CDR3 DNA: TGTGCCAGCAGCCCGCAGGGAAGCGACAATCAGCCCCAGCATTTT. This codes for CASSPQGSDNQPQHF.

The chain carries TRBV2 and TRBJ1-5; TRBD1 aligns across 7 bases. CDR3 size: 16 residues. CDR1 SNHLY and CDR2 FYNNEI come from the germline V gene. The ends lost 6 bases at V and 6 bases at J; junction bases unmatched: 14. CDR3 residues: CASSRTTAGQVQPQHF. DNA of the CDR3: TGTGCCAGCAGCCGGACGACAGCTGGACAGGTTCAGCCCCAGCATTTT.

The chain combines TRBV11-2 with TRBJ2-5; 11 bases are a match to TRBD2. CDR1 is SGHAT, CDR2 FQNNGV, per germline. This CDR3 has 15 residues. Germline trimming cut 6 bases from V and 5 bases from J; bases unmatched to any gene: 8. The CDR3 here is CASRSIAGGLETQYF. The CDR3 DNA is TGTGCCAGCAGATCAATAGCGGGGGGGCTGGAGACCCAGTACTTC.

The chain employs TRBV11-2 and TRBJ1-2; D is possibly TRBD1 (6 bases). The germline V gene encodes CDR1 SGHAT and CDR2 FQNNGV. This CDR3 region has 14 residues. V shed 4 bases and J shed 4 bases, with 13 bases lying between them. CDR3 coding DNA: TGTGCCAGCAGCTCCCCCAGGGGATCCTATGGCTACACCTTC. This gives the protein CASSSPRGSYGYTF.

The V call is TRBV4-1, the J call TRBJ2-7; 13 positions match TRBD2. This CDR3 contains 18 residues. The V segment lost 3 bases and the J segment 3 bases; nucleotides outside the gene matches: 11. Germline CDR1 and CDR2: MGHRA and YSYEKL. Here the CDR3 DNA reads TGCGCCAGCAGCCAGCCAGGGAAAGGACTAGCGGGAGTCTACGAGCAGTACTTC. It is translated as CASSQPGKGLAGVYEQYF.

The chain uses TRBV28 and TRBJ1-5, with D possibly being TRBD1 (6 bases). Germline V lookup: CDR1 MDHEN, CDR2 SYDVKM. V was trimmed by 7 bases and J by 0 bases, leaving 13 bases between them. The CDR3 sequence is 15 residues long. The DNA of the CDR3 is TGTGCCAGCACCTTTGGACAGAATAGCAATCAGCCCCAGCATTTT. Amino acids: CASTFGQNSNQPQHF. The whole variable domain, remainder taken from reference TRBV28 and TRBJ1-5, is DVKVTQSSRYLVKRTGEKVFLECVQDMDHENMFWYRQDPGLGLRLIYFSYDVKMKEKGDIPEGYSVSREKKERFSLILESASTNQTSMYLCASTFGQNSNQPQHFGDGTRLSIL.

This clone came up a few times. CDR3 residues: CASSKAPSYEQYF. CDR3 DNA sequence: TGTGCCAGCAGCAAAGCCCCCAGCTACGAGCAGTACTTC. The chain recombines TRBV7-3 with TRBJ2-7; no reliable D call. Trimming took off 5 bases at V and 3 bases at J, with 11 bases between the two ends. Germline CDR1 and CDR2: SGHTA and FQGTGA. This CDR3 spans 13 amino acids. The whole variable domain, filled in from reference TRBV7-3 and TRBJ2-7, reads GAGVSQTPSNKVTEKGKYVELRCDPISGHTALYWYRQSLGQGPEFLIYFQGTGAADDSGLPNDRFFAVRPEGSVSTLKIQRTERGDSAVYLCASSKAPSYEQYFGPGTRLTVT.

This clone was found a few times. The rearrangement joins TRBV28 to TRBJ2-7; 7 nucleotides line up with TRBD2. In germline, CDR1 is MDHEN, CDR2 SYDVKM. This CDR3 comprises 13 residues. V lost 3 bases and J lost 6; bases outside the gene matches: 5. CDR3 loop: CASSFPGGAEQYF. The CDR3 DNA reads as TGTGCCAGCAGTTTCCCGGGAGGAGCCGAGCAGTACTTC.

V and J are TRBV11-2 and TRBJ2-5, with D possibly matching TRBD1 (7 bases). The CDR3 has 16 amino acids. Trimming removed 4 bases from V and 7 bases from J, with 22 bases in between. Germline lookup yields CDR1 SGHAT and CDR2 FQNNGV. CDR3 in DNA: TGTGCCAGCAGCTCCAACCATGGAGGGGGCACCGGGACCCAGTACTTC. Its translation is CASSSNHGGGTGTQYF.

The CDR3 bases are TGTGCCAGCAGCTTGGGACAGGGACAGCGAGAGCAGTACTTC. Its protein product is CASSLGQGQREQYF. This chain joins TRBV7-9 and TRBJ2-7; 9 bases are shared with TRBD1. Trimming cost V 3 bases and J 7 bases; bases outside gene matches: 7. This CDR3 has 14 residues. Germline V gene lookup returns CDR1 SEHNR and CDR2 FQNEAQ (reference sequence).

The gene calls are TRBV5-1 and TRBJ2-1, with D uncertain. CDR1 is SGHRS, CDR2 YFSETQ, per germline. V was trimmed by 0 bases and J by 8 bases, leaving 3 bases between them. This CDR3 is built from 11 residues. The CDR3 sequence: CASSLADEQFF. CDR3 DNA: TGCGCCAGCAGCTTGGCGGATGAGCAGTTCTTC.

The chain uses TRBV5-1 and TRBJ1-2, with 7 bases identical to TRBD1. This CDR3 has 15 residues. The germline gives CDR1 SGHRS, CDR2 YFSETQ. The V and J ends lost 2 bases and 4 bases, in that order; junction bases with no gene match: 8. CDR3 in amino acids: CASSFDYTGAYGYTF. Written as DNA, the CDR3 is TGCGCCAGCAGCTTCGACTACACAGGGGCCTATGGCTACACCTTC.

The gene calls are TRBV5-1 and TRBJ2-5; 9 bases match TRBD2. The V gene end was trimmed by 2 bases and the J gene end by 4 bases; junction bases not matched to a gene: 9. The CDR3 sequence is 16 residues long. The V gene's germline CDR1 is SGHRS and CDR2 YFSETQ. CDR3 loop: CASSFLASGKVETQYF. The CDR3 bases are TGCGCCAGCAGCTTTCTGGCTAGCGGGAAGGTAGAGACCCAGTACTTC.

The V gene is TRBV6-5, the J gene TRBJ2-1; D may be TRBD1 (6 bases). The CDR3 has 14 residues. Germline CDR1 MNHEY, CDR2 SVGAGI. The germline V and J ends were trimmed by 5 bases and 5 bases, with 13 bases remaining between them. The CDR3 region is CASSRPTGNNEQFF. CDR3 DNA sequence: TGTGCCAGCAGTCGACCGACAGGAAACAATGAGCAGTTCTTC.

Only a few counts were recorded for this clone. The chain combines TRBV29-1 with TRBJ1-1; 9 bases match TRBD1. CDR1 and CDR2 from the germline V gene are SQVTM and ANQGSEA. CDR3 length: 10 amino acids. Unmatched junction bases numbered 1, after V lost 6 bases and J lost 8 bases. This CDR3 is CSVGTGEAFF. CDR3 nucleotides: TGCAGCGTGGGGACAGGGGAAGCTTTCTTT.

This clone was detected a few times. This sequence joins TRBV28 and TRBJ2-5, with D possibly being TRBD1 (9 bases). V was shortened by 7 bases and J by 11 bases, with 23 bases between the two germline ends. Per the germline V gene, CDR1 is MDHEN and CDR2 is SYDVKM. The CDR3 has 14 residues. The CDR3 loop reads CASTQGTGTREQYF. For the CDR3, the DNA is TGTGCCAGCACCCAGGGGACAGGGACTAGGGAGCAGTACTTC.

This clone has only a few counts. The junction differs from germline at one of its ends, possibly a read error. This chain links TRBV7-7 with TRBJ1-6; D is uncertain. The CDR3 length is 14 residues. The V gene's germline CDR1 is SSHAT and CDR2 FNYEAQ (reference sequence). The CDR3 reads CASSWPDTYSPLHF. CDR3 nucleotides: TGTGCTAGCAGCTGGCCCGACACCTATTCACCCCTCCACTTT.